One sample yielded the 18 T cell receptor beta chains listed below, sequenced in a study of identical twins. TCRdb fed the 5' RACE reads into MiXCR, producing one record per CDR3 protein. The sample includes approximately 1.8 million distinct CDR3 sequences, about 32% of them seen just once. Material for sequencing was cord blood. These receptors came from a newborn girl in good health.

This clonotype was seen only a few times. The chain joins TRBV4-2 to TRBJ2-3, with 12 bases matching TRBD2. V was pared by 0 bases and J by 4 bases, with 11 bases of the junction left unmatched. The CDR3 extends over 19 amino acids. Looked up from germline, CDR1 is LGHNA and CDR2 is YNFKEQ. CDR3 sequence reads: CASSQDYHPTSGGSDTQYF. The CDR3 nucleotides read TGTGCCAGCAGCCAAGATTACCACCCGACTAGCGGGGGATCAGATACGCAGTATTTT.

This clonotype appeared once. The V call is TRBV6-5, the J call TRBJ2-1; maybe TRBD1 (6 bases). Trimming took 7 bases from V and 10 from J, leaving 20 bases between them. CDR3 size: 14 residues. The V gene's germline CDR1 is MNHEY and CDR2 SVGAGI. The CDR3 reads CASTQTRDTYEQFF. CDR3 nucleotide sequence: TGTGCCAGCACCCAGACCCGGGACACCTACGAGCAGTTCTTC.

This clonotype came up a few times. V is TRBV28 and J is TRBJ2-7, with 9 positions matching TRBD1. The CDR3 runs to 15 residues. CDR1 MDHEN and CDR2 SYDVKM come from the germline V gene. V shed 5 bases, J shed 3 bases, and the junction held 8 bases outside the gene matches. DNA of the CDR3: TGTGCCAGCAGTCCCACCGGGACAGGGCACTACGAGCAGTACTTC. It translates to CASSPTGTGHYEQYF. The complete variable domain, with remaining parts taken from reference TRBV28 and TRBJ2-7, reads DVKVTQSSRYLVKRTGEKVFLECVQDMDHENMFWYRQDPGLGLRLIYFSYDVKMKEKGDIPEGYSVSREKKERFSLILESASTNQTSMYLCASSPTGTGHYEQYFGPGTRLTVT.

The CDR3 DNA sequence: TGTGCCAGCAGTGGGCAGGGGACCCCCTACGAGCAGTACTTC. It is translated as CASSGQGTPYEQYF. The V call is TRBV2, the J call TRBJ2-4; D is perhaps TRBD1 (6 bases). With the DNA end fitting TRBJ2-7 better, the J assignment may be wrong. Germline lookup yields CDR1 SNHLY and CDR2 FYNNEI. The CDR3 is 14 amino acids.

This clonotype was found a few times. The V gene is TRBV20-1, the J gene TRBJ1-2, with D tentatively TRBD1 (6 bases). The CDR3 is made up of 11 amino acids. Per the germline V gene, CDR1 is DFQATT and CDR2 is SNEGSKA (reference sequence). The CDR3 loop is CSLPGVYGYTF. DNA for the CDR3: TGCAGCCTCCCAGGGGTCTATGGCTACACCTTC.

This rearrangement joins TRBV20-1 to TRBJ1-5; TRBD1 matches at 9 bases. Germline values: CDR1 DFQATT, CDR2 SNEGSKA (reference sequence). The CDR3 runs to 13 residues. Losses at the gene ends were 6 bases for V and 3 bases for J; bases not matched to a gene: 3. CDR3 sequence (DNA): TGCAGTGCCGACAGGGGGATCAATCAGCCCCAGCATTTT. Translating gives CSADRGINQPQHF.

This sequence joins TRBV12-3 or TRBV12-4 and TRBJ2-1; TRBD2 agrees at 10 bases. This CDR3 is 14 amino acids long. The V segment lost 6 bases and the J segment 10 bases; nucleotides outside the gene matches: 9. In nucleotides, the CDR3 is TGTGCCAGCAGGATAGCGGGGGGCATTAGAGAGCAGTTCTTC. This gives the protein CASRIAGGIREQFF.

This clonotype appeared a single time. V gene TRBV11-2 combines with J gene TRBJ2-3, with 9 bases fitting TRBD1. This CDR3 is built from 16 residues. V lost 1 base and J lost 3; bases outside the gene matches: 5. Germline CDR1 SGHAT, CDR2 FQNNGV. The CDR3 sequence is CASSLGGTGWTDTQYF. CDR3 bases: TGTGCCAGCAGCTTAGGGGGGACAGGGTGGACAGATACGCAGTATTTT.

This clonotype has only a few counts. This sequence joins TRBV7-8 and TRBJ2-3, with 10 bases lining up with TRBD2. With V trimmed by 5 bases and J by 2 bases, 13 bases remained unmatched. The V gene's germline CDR1 is SGHVS and CDR2 FQNEAQ. CDR3 length: 18 amino acids. CDR3 loop: CASSGLAGAKKITDTQYF. CDR3 nucleotide sequence: TGTGCCAGCAGCGGGCTAGCGGGGGCCAAAAAGATCACAGATACGCAGTATTTT.

The V gene is TRBV20-1, the J gene TRBJ2-1, with D unresolved. This CDR3 is built from 12 residues. Trimming cost V 6 bases and J 5 bases, with 11 bases left between them. Per the germline V gene, CDR1 is DFQATT and CDR2 is SNEGSKA (reference sequence). The CDR3: CSASATDNEQFF. The CDR3 DNA reads TGCAGTGCCAGCGCTACCGACAATGAGCAGTTCTTC.

The chain couples TRBV27 to TRBJ1-1; TRBD1 is a possible D gene (5 bases). CDR1 is MNHEY, CDR2 SMNVEV, per germline (reference sequence). The CDR3 has 15 residues. V was shortened by 8 bases and J by 0 bases, with 16 bases between the two germline ends. CDR3 nucleotides: TGTGCCAGCGCGACAGCTTACCCTTTGAACACTGAAGCTTTCTTT. Residues: CASATAYPLNTEAFF.

This clonotype was seen many times. V and J are TRBV12-3 or TRBV12-4 and TRBJ1-5; D is uncertain. Deletions cut 3 bases from V and 5 bases from J, with 8 bases between. CDR3 length: 13 residues. The CDR3 DNA sequence: TGTGCCAGCAGTTTGGGGAGTTATCAGCCCCAGCATTTT. As protein: CASSLGSYQPQHF.

The V call is TRBV20-1, the J call TRBJ1-2; D is unclear. Germline lookup yields CDR1 DFQATT and CDR2 SNEGSKA (reference sequence). V gave up 1 base and J gave up 4 bases, with 10 bases separating them. CDR3 length: 13 residues. The CDR3 nucleotides read TGCAGTGCTAGAGTTTGGTGGAGCTATGGCTACACCTTC. Its translation is CSARVWWSYGYTF.

A few counts support this clonotype. The chain has TRBV12-3 or TRBV12-4 and TRBJ2-3; D unclear. The germline V and J ends were trimmed by 6 bases and 0 bases, with 10 bases remaining between them. This CDR3 region has 14 residues. DNA for the CDR3: TGTGCCAGCAGCCGTAGGAGTAGCACAGATACGCAGTATTTT. Translating gives CASSRRSSTDTQYF.

This clonotype was seen only a few times. The chain has TRBV11-2 and TRBJ2-5, with D perhaps matching TRBD2 (5 bases). The CDR3 is 13 amino acids. Germline V CDR1 and CDR2: SGHAT, FQNNGV. Between the trimmed V and J ends, which lost 6 bases and 0 bases, there was a span of 8 bases. CDR3 in amino acids: CASRPGNQETQYF. Written as DNA, the CDR3 is TGTGCCAGCAGACCGGGGAACCAAGAGACCCAGTACTTC.

This clonotype was observed at least ten times. The chain carries TRBV12-3 or TRBV12-4 and TRBJ2-1; D gene ambiguous. The V end lost 3 bases, the J end lost 6 bases, and 6 bases lay between the germline ends. This CDR3 comprises 12 residues. Here the CDR3 DNA reads TGTGCCAGCAGTTTTGGGCTCAATGAGCAGTTCTTC. It specifies CASSFGLNEQFF.

In its sample, this clonotype was seen many times. This chain joins TRBV3-1 and TRBJ2-4; D remains unclear. This CDR3 comprises 12 residues. Germline loops: CDR1 LGHDT, CDR2 YNNKEL (reference sequence). The V gene lost 1 base and the J gene lost 8 bases, with 6 bases spanning the gap. The CDR3 loop is CASSQGRDIQYF. The CDR3 region has the DNA TGTGCCAGCAGCCAAGGAAGGGACATTCAGTACTTC.

As concerns this clonotype: At one of its ends the junction is not consistent with the germline gene, which may arise from a read error. The chain combines TRBV2 with TRBJ2-3; D is possibly TRBD1 (5 bases). Per the germline V gene, CDR1 is SNHLY and CDR2 is FYNNEI. The CDR3 covers 18 residues. CDR3 in DNA: TGTGCCAGCAGTGAACGTCTACCAGGGTGGCGTGGCACAGGTACGCAGTATTTT. Encoded protein: CASSERLPGWRGTGTQYF. Full variable domain (rest looked up from reference TRBV2 and TRBJ2-3): EPEVTQTPSHQVTQMGQEVILRCVPISNHLYFYWYRQILGQKVEFLVSFYNNEISEKSEIFDDQFSVERPDGSNFTLKIRSTKLEDSAMYFCASSERLPGWRGTGTQYFGPGTRLTVL.